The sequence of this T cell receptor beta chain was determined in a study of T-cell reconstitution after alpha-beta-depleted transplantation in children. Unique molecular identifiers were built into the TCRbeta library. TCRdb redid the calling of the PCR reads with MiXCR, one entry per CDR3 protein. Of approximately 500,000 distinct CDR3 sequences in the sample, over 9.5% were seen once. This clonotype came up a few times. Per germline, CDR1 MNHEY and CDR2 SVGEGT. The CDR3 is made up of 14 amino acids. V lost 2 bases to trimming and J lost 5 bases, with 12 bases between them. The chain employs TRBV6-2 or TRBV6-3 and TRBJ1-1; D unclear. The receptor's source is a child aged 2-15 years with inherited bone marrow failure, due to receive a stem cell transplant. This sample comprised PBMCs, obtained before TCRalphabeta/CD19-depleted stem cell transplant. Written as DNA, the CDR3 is TGTGCCAGCAGTTACGCCTGGAGAGGGACTGAAGCTTTCTTT. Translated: CASSYAWRGTEAFF.